This TCR beta chain was found in a study of blood T cell repertoires in COVID-19. Study-wide background: In each case, the material was cDNA or gDNA derived from T cells, B-cell-depleted T cells, or PBMCs.

The table came from immunoSEQ multiplex PCR; TCRdb's copy has only in-frame clones and leaves some out. The table records around 300,000 clones, around 89% of them present only once. Across fewer than 25 US areas, participants ranged in age from 18 to 89 years. Cohort 3 recovered donors had two negative PCRs, clearance, or symptom resolution. Germline loops: CDR1 LGHDT, CDR2 YNNKEL (reference sequence). Trimming at V came to 4 bases and at J to 7 bases, leaving 3 bases not matched to a gene. This CDR3 has 12 residues. Sequenced input: PBMCs or T cells enriched from blood (not recorded which). This clonotype originated in a woman in her fifties or sixties who had recovered from COVID-19. The rearrangement links TRBV3-1 (or the pseudogene TRBV3-2) to TRBJ2-7; 8 bases are a match to TRBD2. CDR3 sequence reads: CASSPAGAEQYF. DNA of the CDR3: TGTGCCAGCAGCCCAGCGGGGGCGGAGCAGTACTTC.